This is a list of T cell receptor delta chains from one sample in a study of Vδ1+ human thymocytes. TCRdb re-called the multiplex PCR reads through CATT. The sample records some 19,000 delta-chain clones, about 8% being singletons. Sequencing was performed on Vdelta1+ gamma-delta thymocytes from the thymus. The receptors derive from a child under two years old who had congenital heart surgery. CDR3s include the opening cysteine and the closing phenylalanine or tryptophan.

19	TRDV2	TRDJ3	CAWPHHWGTSSWDTRQMFF
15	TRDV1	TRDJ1	CALGDPRLLGDKLIF
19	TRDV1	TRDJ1	CALGEERSKGWKYTDKLIF
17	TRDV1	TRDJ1	CALGGLPLLGVTDKLIF
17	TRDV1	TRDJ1	CALGPSNRGSPTDKLIF
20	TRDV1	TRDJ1	CALGESLLRTGGLHTDKLIF
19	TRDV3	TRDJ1	CACLLPRRYWGIHTDKLIF
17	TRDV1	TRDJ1	CALGDLFGFPETDKLIF
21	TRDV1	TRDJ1	CALGGSTTGGLLPSRTDKLIF
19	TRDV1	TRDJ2	CALGEGGFLLGDTTAQLFF
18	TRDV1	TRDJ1	CALGANYGMGGHTDKLIF
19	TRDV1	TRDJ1	CALGELSYDWGTTLDKLIF
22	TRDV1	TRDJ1	CALGNTVSLLGDTPMYTDKLIF
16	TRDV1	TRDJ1	CALGSLPTKPGDKLIF
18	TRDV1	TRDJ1	CALGASYGLGDTNDKLIF
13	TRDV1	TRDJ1	CALGELGPGKLIF
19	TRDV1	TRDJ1	CALGDRSPPYWGILPKLIF
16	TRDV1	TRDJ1	CALGEPPSGDTDKLIF
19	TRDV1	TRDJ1	CALGERSVLGDKSTDKLIF
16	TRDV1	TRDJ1	CALGELRLMCTDKLIF
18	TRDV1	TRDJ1	CALGEIGGILRYTDKLIF
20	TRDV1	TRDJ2	CALGDTLHWGIHRGTAQLFF
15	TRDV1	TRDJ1	CALGEWRVPTDKLIF
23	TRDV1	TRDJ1	CALGEMPEARISYWGTGTDKLIF
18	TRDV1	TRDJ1	CALGHPSYHEIRDGKLIF
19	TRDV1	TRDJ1	CALGELGEREGVYTDKLIF
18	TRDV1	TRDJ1	CALGEAPPTGGYTDKLIF
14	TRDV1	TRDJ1	CALGRPRTVDKLIF
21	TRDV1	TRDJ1	CALGSPFLTDWGILHTDKLIF
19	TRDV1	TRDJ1	CALGEMVPLGATYTDKLIF
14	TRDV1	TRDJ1	CALGEAVNVNKLIF